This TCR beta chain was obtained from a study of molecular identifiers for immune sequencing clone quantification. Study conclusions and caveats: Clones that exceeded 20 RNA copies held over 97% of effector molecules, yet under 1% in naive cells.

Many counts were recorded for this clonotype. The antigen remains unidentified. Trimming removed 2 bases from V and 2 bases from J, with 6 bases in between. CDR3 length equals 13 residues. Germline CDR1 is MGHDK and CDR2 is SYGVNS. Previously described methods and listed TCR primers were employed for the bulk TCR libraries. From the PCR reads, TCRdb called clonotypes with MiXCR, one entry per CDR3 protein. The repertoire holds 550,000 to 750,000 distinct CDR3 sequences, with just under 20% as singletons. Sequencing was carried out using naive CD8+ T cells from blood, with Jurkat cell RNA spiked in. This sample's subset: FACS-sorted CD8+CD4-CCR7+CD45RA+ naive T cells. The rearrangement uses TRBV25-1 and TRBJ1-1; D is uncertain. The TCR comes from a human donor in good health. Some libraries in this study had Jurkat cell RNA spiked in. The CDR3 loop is CASSETSNTEAFF. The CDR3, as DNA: TGTGCCAGCAGTGAAACCTCTAACACTGAAGCTTTCTTT.